This T cell receptor beta chain was sequenced for a study of CD8+CD57+ T cells in acquired aplastic anemia. Across the study: DNA from sorted CD4+ and CD8+ cells averaged approximately 2.9 ug.

With V trimmed by 2 bases and J by 5 bases, 6 bases remained unmatched. The CDR3 sequence is 16 residues long. Germline CDR1 LNHNV, CDR2 YYDKDF (reference sequence). It was patients with CD8+CD57+ cell expansion by flow cytometry who were chosen for sequencing. Every one of the patients had aplastic anemia (severe, acquired). In this sample, this clonotype turned up many times. Antigen unknown. The TCR beta profiling, which covered VDJ combination and CDR3 sequence, was carried out using genomic DNA as the template. MiXCR, run by TCRdb on the reads, gives a single entry per CDR3 protein. The sample has roughly 290,000 distinct CDR3 sequences, roughly 61% seen once. Study-wide results and caveats: Controls and patients did not differ significantly in CD8+ Simpson's diversity.

This sequence was found in a human donor with aplastic anemia. The chain joins TRBV15 to TRBJ2-2; TRBD2 aligns across 9 bases. Sequences were obtained from sorted CD4+, CD8+, or CD8+CD57+ T cells (not recorded which) from PBMCs. The CDR3 sequence: CATSRTSGSFTGELFF. The DNA of the CDR3 is TGTGCCACCAGCAGAACTAGCGGGTCTTTTACCGGGGAGCTGTTTTTT.